Listed below are T cell receptor beta chains from one sample, sequenced in a study of control samples from healthy donors and cancer patients. Sequencing used immunoSEQ multiplex PCR; TCRdb keeps in-frame clones, though not all of them. The sample records 140,000 or so clones, 75% to 95% being singletons. Sequencing was performed on blood. These receptors all come from a man aged 25 to 40 in good health. The CDR3 runs from the conserved cysteine through the conserved F or W. A D gene is named only where the DNA matches it firmly. Clone sizes are given selectively: once, few, many, or a class where the clone is expanded.

CDR3 length	V gene	clone size	D gene	J gene	CDR3 protein	CDR3 DNA
13	TRBV28	.	.	TRBJ1-2	CASSLYRNYGYTF	TGTGCCAGCAGTTTGTACAGGAACTATGGCTACACCTTC
16	TRBV7-9	.	TRBD2	TRBJ2-3	CASSAGTSGSTDTQYF	TGTGCCAGCAGCGCGGGGACTAGCGGAAGCACAGATACGCAGTATTTT
16	TRBV6-4	.	.	TRBJ2-3	CASRDYLGLPTDTQYF	TGTGCCAGCAGGGACTACCTGGGGCTCCCCACAGATACGCAGTATTTT
15	TRBV27	.	.	TRBJ2-5	CASSSGAAPGETQYF	TGTGCCAGCAGTTCAGGGGCCGCCCCGGGGGAGACCCAGTACTTC
14	TRBV6-4	.	.	TRBJ2-3	CASSASVNTDTQYF	TGTGCCAGCAGTGCTTCAGTGAACACAGATACGCAGTATTTT
14	TRBV7-2	.	.	TRBJ1-3	CASSPVRGGNTIYF	TGTGCCAGCAGCCCTGTGCGGGGAGGAAACACCATATATTTT
11	TRBV20-1	.	.	TRBJ2-5	CSANSGLMEYF	TGCAGTGCTAATTCGGGCCTCATGGAGTACTTC
20	TRBV28	.	TRBD1	TRBJ1-2	CASSLIKGKAGTGDGYGYTF	TGTGCCAGCAGTTTAATAAAAGGGAAGGCCGGGACAGGGGACGGGTATGGCTACACCTTC
17	TRBV28	.	.	TRBJ1-5	CASSLVRGTGSQQPQHF	TGTGCCAGCAGTTTAGTTAGAGGAACAGGGTCGCAACAGCCCCAGCATTTT
16	TRBV14	.	TRBD1	TRBJ2-1	CASSRDRGPGYNEQFF	TGTGCCAGCAGCAGGGACAGGGGGCCGGGATACAATGAGCAGTTCTTC
15	TRBV5-5	.	.	TRBJ1-3	CASSPGHAGGNTIYF	TGTGCCAGCAGCCCGGGACATGCAGGAGGAAACACCATATATTTT
15	TRBV4-1	.	.	TRBJ1-4	CASSASGETNEKLFF	TGCGCCAGCAGTGCCTCGGGGGAAACTAATGAAAAACTGTTTTTT
15	TRBV7-9	.	.	TRBJ1-2	CASSLSTGHNYGYTF	TGTGCCAGCAGCTTATCGACGGGACATAACTATGGCTACACCTTC
14	TRBV14	.	.	TRBJ2-1	CASSPAGRDNEQFF	TGTGCCAGCAGCCCCGCGGGACGGGACAATGAGCAGTTCTTC
14	TRBV28	once	.	TRBJ1-6	CASSLEPYNSPLHF	TGTGCCAGCAGTTTAGAGCCCTATAATTCACCCCTCCACTTT
14	TRBV25-1	.	TRBD1	TRBJ1-1	CASSYTGGNTEAFF	TGTGCCAGCAGTTATACAGGGGGGAACACTGAAGCTTTCTTT
13	TRBV6-6	.	.	TRBJ1-4	CASNARKGEKLFF	TGTGCCAGCAATGCCAGGAAGGGTGAAAAACTGTTTTTT
16	TRBV5-1	.	.	TRBJ2-7	CASSLDPGLPATEQYF	TGCGCCAGCAGCTTAGATCCGGGACTCCCCGCCACCGAGCAGTACTTC
14	TRBV28	.	.	TRBJ1-4	CASSKQGNNEKLFF	TGTGCCAGCAGCAAACAGGGAAACAATGAAAAACTGTTTTTT
13	TRBV6-5	.	.	TRBJ1-5	CASSYAGNQPQHF	TGTGCCAGCAGTTACGCCGGCAATCAGCCCCAGCATTTT
9	TRBV20-1	few	.	TRBJ2-3	CSAPQPWYF	TGCAGTGCCCCCCAGCCCTGGTATTTT
17	TRBV9	.	TRBD2	TRBJ2-7	CASSPSGDSGGPLEQYF	TGTGCCAGCAGCCCCAGTGGGGATAGCGGGGGACCCCTCGAGCAGTACTTC
14	TRBV6-5	.	TRBD1	TRBJ1-2	CASSYGTGEGGYTF	TGTGCCAGCAGTTACGGGACAGGGGAGGGTGGCTACACCTTC
14	TRBV27	once	TRBD1	TRBJ2-7	CASSPSDRGYEQYF	TGTGCCAGCAGTCCCTCCGACAGGGGCTACGAGCAGTACTTC
14	TRBV2	.	TRBD1	TRBJ1-2	CASIGQGLDYGYTF	TGTGCCAGCATAGGACAGGGGTTGGACTATGGCTACACCTTC
13	TRBV2	.	TRBD1	TRBJ1-6	CASSLQGASPLHF	TGTGCCAGCAGTCTACAGGGGGCGTCCCCCCTCCACTTT
15	TRBV6-5	.	.	TRBJ2-3	CASSYVLGGTDTQYF	TGTGCCAGCAGTTACGTCCTAGGGGGCACAGATACGCAGTATTTT
17	TRBV19	.	.	TRBJ2-2	CASSIVPPGASTGELFF	TGTGCCAGTAGTATTGTCCCCCCGGGGGCCAGCACCGGGGAGCTGTTTTTT
13	TRBV30	.	.	TRBJ1-5	CAWAGGSNQPQHF	TGTGCCTGGGCTGGGGGGAGCAATCAGCCCCAGCATTTT
12	TRBV7-9	.	.	TRBJ2-3	CASSFVGDTQYF	TGTGCCAGCAGCTTCGTAGGAGATACGCAGTATTTT
14	TRBV19	.	.	TRBJ2-7	CASSDLGRSYEQYF	TGTGCCAGTAGTGATCTCGGGCGTTCCTACGAGCAGTACTTC
17	TRBV5-8	.	TRBD2	TRBJ2-7	CASSLGTSGGISYEQYF	TGTGCCAGCAGCTTGGGCACTAGCGGGGGGATCTCCTACGAGCAGTACTTC
14	TRBV3-1/TRBV3-2	.	TRBD1	TRBJ2-1	CASSRQGGINEQFF	TGTGCCAGCAGCCGACAGGGGGGAATAAATGAGCAGTTCTTC
17	TRBV5-1	.	TRBD2	TRBJ2-3	CASSLRASGELTDTQYF	TGCGCCAGCAGCTTGAGGGCTAGCGGGGAACTCACAGATACGCAGTATTTT
15	TRBV2	.	.	TRBJ1-2	CASSGYRQGDYGYTF	TGTGCCAGCAGTGGGTATCGGCAAGGGGACTATGGCTACACCTTC
16	TRBV5-5	few	TRBD1	TRBJ1-6	CASSFQTGTGITPLHF	TGTGCCAGCAGCTTCCAGACCGGGACAGGGATAACACCCCTCCACTTT
14	TRBV11-3	.	.	TRBJ1-3	CASSLGDSGNTIYF	TGTGCCAGCAGCTTAGGGGACTCGGGAAACACCATATATTTT
17	TRBV10-3	.	TRBD2	TRBJ2-3	CAISESTRGGRADTQYF	TGTGCCATCAGTGAGTCGACCCGGGGGGGCCGGGCAGATACGCAGTATTTT
15	TRBV7-3	.	.	TRBJ2-6	CASSSTTGWANVLTF	TGTGCCAGCAGCTCAACGACAGGATGGGCCAACGTCCTGACTTTC
15	TRBV15	.	TRBD1	TRBJ2-7	CAAAPQRGRRNEQYF	TGTGCCGCGGCACCCCAAAGGGGGCGCCGGAACGAGCAGTACTTC
14	TRBV18	.	.	TRBJ2-1	CASSGPSSYNEQFF	TGTGCCAGCTCGGGCCCGAGCTCCTACAATGAGCAGTTCTTC
15	TRBV6-5	.	.	TRBJ2-6	CASSSLGSGANVLTF	TGTGCCAGCAGCTCTCTGGGCTCTGGGGCCAACGTCCTGACTTTC
13	TRBV19	.	.	TRBJ2-7	CASSWAEEYEQYF	TGTGCCAGTAGCTGGGCAGAGGAATACGAGCAGTACTTC
15	TRBV9	.	.	TRBJ1-3	CASTPAGFSGNTIYF	TGTGCCAGCACACCAGCGGGGTTCTCTGGAAACACCATATATTTT
14	TRBV7-9	.	.	TRBJ2-6	CASTGQSGANVLTF	TGTGCCAGCACCGGACAGTCTGGGGCCAACGTCCTGACTTTC
17	TRBV27	.	.	TRBJ2-7	CASSLSAALTSSYEQYF	TGTGCCAGCAGTTTATCAGCGGCCCTGACCTCGAGTTACGAGCAGTACTTC
16	TRBV30	.	TRBD1	TRBJ1-3	CAWAIGQGYSGNTIYF	TGTGCCTGGGCTATAGGACAGGGATACTCTGGAAACACCATATATTTT
13	TRBV19	.	.	TRBJ1-1	CASNPREQTEAFF	TGTGCCAGTAATCCCAGGGAACAGACTGAAGCTTTCTTT
15	TRBV27	.	.	TRBJ2-7	CASSLTGSILYEQYF	TGTGCCAGCAGTTTAACCGGCTCTATCCTCTACGAGCAGTACTTC
15	TRBV6-1	.	.	TRBJ1-2	CASSERQAINYGYTF	TGTGCCAGCAGTGAAAGGCAGGCAATTAACTATGGCTACACCTTC
11	TRBV3-1/TRBV3-2	.	.	TRBJ2-7	CASSQAREQYF	TGTGCCAGCAGCCAAGCGAGGGAGCAGTACTTC